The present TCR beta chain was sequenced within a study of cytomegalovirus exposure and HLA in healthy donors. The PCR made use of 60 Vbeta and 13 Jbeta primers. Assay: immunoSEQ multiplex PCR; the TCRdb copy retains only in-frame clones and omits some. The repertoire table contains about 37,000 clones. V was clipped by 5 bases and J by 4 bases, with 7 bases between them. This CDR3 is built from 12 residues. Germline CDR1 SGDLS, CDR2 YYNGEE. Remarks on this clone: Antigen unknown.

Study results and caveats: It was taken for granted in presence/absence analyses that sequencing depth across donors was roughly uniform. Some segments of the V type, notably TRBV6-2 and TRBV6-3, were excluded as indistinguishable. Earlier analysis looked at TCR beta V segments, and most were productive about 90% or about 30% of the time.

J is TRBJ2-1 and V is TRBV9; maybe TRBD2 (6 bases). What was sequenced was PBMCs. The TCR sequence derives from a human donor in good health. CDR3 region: CASSREYNEQFF. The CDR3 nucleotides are TGTGCCAGCAGTCGGGAGTACAATGAGCAGTTCTTC. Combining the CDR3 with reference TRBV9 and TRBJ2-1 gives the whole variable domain DSGVTQTPKHLITATGQRVTLRCSPRSGDLSVYWYQQSLDQGLQFLIQYYNGEERAKGNILERFSAQQFPDLHSELNLSSLELGDSALYFCASSREYNEQFFGPGTRLTVL.